A single sample is the source of the 31 T cell receptor beta chains below, sequenced in a study of radiation and T cells in renal cell carcinoma. Data came from immunoSEQ multiplex PCR; TCRdb stores just in-frame clones and leaves some out. The table records roughly 61,000 clones, 60% to 85% of them present only once. The sample's time point: blood 4 weeks post-SBRT, at nephrectomy. This sample's treatment: 15 Gy SBRT to primary tumor, nephrectomy 4 weeks later. Sample: blood, taken from a patient whose treatment included radiotherapy and nephrectomy. These receptors originate from a man aged 55 to 69 with renal cell carcinoma.

The chain joins TRBV5-4 to TRBJ2-1; D is ambiguous. CDR1 and CDR2 from the germline V gene are SGHNT and YYREEE (reference sequence). This CDR3 comprises 14 residues. V lost 3 bases to trimming and J lost 6 bases, with 13 bases between them. CDR3 loop: CASSSETGSNEQFF. CDR3 sequence (DNA): TGTGCCAGCAGCTCGGAGACGGGTTCCAATGAGCAGTTCTTC.

A single count supports this clone. The chain has TRBV5-4 and TRBJ2-5; D is perhaps TRBD2 (5 bases). With 3 bases removed from V and 2 bases from J, the gap between germline ends came to 11 bases. Germline loops: CDR1 SGHNT, CDR2 YYREEE (reference sequence). The CDR3 runs to 14 residues. This CDR3 is CASSYGGLQETQYF. DNA of the CDR3: TGTGCCAGCAGCTACGGCGGGCTACAAGAGACCCAGTACTTC.

A remark on this clone: This sample also contains other DNA sequences that code for the same CDR3. V gene TRBV30 combines with J gene TRBJ2-5; 7 positions agree with TRBD1. V shed 3 bases, J shed 5 bases, and the junction held 6 bases outside the gene matches. CDR3 length: 13 residues. The germline CDR1 and CDR2 sequences are GTSNPN and SVGIG (reference sequence). CDR3 amino acids: CAWRKGARETQYF. The DNA for the CDR3 is TGTGCCTGGAGGAAGGGGGCTAGGGAGACCCAGTACTTC.

This clone has only one observation. V and J are TRBV10-2 and TRBJ1-6; D call uncertain. CDR1 is WSHSY, CDR2 SAAADI, per germline. This CDR3 has 13 amino acids. Trimming took 3 bases from V and 7 from J, leaving 7 bases between them. The DNA of the CDR3 is TGCGCCAGCAGTGACGGAGTAAATTCACCCCTCCACTTT. It encodes CASSDGVNSPLHF.

The chain joins TRBV11-3 to TRBJ1-1; D gene ambiguous. V was trimmed by 5 bases and J by 0 bases, leaving 19 bases between them. Germline assignment: CDR1 SGHNT and CDR2 YENEEA. The CDR3 has 17 residues. CDR3 sequence (DNA): TGTGCCAGCAGCAAGGGCGGGGAAGTTGGGATGAACACTGAAGCTTTCTTT. Amino acid sequence: CASSKGGEVGMNTEAFF.

The rearrangement uses TRBV25-1 and TRBJ1-5; a weak D match, TRBD1 (5 bases). The germline V gene encodes CDR1 MGHDK and CDR2 SYGVNS. The CDR3 contains 16 residues. Trimming removed 5 bases from V and 0 bases from J, with 14 bases in between. CDR3 coding DNA: TGTGCCAGCAGTCCCACGGGGGTCGATAGCAATCAGCCCCAGCATTTT. Residues: CASSPTGVDSNQPQHF.

The chain recombines TRBV7-9 with TRBJ1-1, with TRBD1 identical over 7 bases. This CDR3 has 14 residues. The V and J ends lost 0 bases and 6 bases, in that order; junction bases with no gene match: 4. Germline lookup yields CDR1 SEHNR and CDR2 FQNEAQ (reference sequence). The DNA for the CDR3 is TGTGCCAGCAGCTTAGCACAGGGGATGTCTGAAGCTTTCTTT. Translating gives CASSLAQGMSEAFF.

The V and J genes are TRBV2 and TRBJ1-6; 12 nucleotides match TRBD1. This CDR3 spans 16 amino acids. Germline V gene data show CDR1 as SNHLY and CDR2 as FYNNEI. The ends lost 7 bases at V and 12 bases at J; junction bases unmatched: 13. The CDR3 sequence: CASIGDRGLEYGPLHF. The DNA for the CDR3 is TGTGCCAGCATCGGGGACAGGGGGCTTGAGTATGGACCCCTCCACTTT.

The chain combines TRBV5-1 with TRBJ1-2; D is uncertain. Per germline, CDR1 SGHRS and CDR2 YFSETQ. Between the trimmed V and J ends, which lost 0 bases and 4 bases, there was a span of 10 bases. This CDR3 has 14 residues. DNA of the CDR3: TGCGCCAGCAGCTTGGGGTCGCTAGGCTATGGCTACACCTTC. Translation: CASSLGSLGYGYTF.

The rearrangement links TRBV19 to TRBJ2-1; 11 bases line up with TRBD2. The CDR3 runs 15 residues. With V trimmed by 5 bases and J by 4 bases, 4 bases remained unmatched. Germline lookup yields CDR1 LNHDA and CDR2 SQIVND (reference sequence). The CDR3 coding sequence is TGTGCCAGTAGTCCCGCTAGCGGGAGGTACAATGAGCAGTTCTTC. It encodes CASSPASGRYNEQFF. The whole variable domain, filled in from reference TRBV19 and TRBJ2-1, reads DGGITQSPKYLFRKEGQNVTLSCEQNLNHDAMYWYRQDPGQGLRLIYYSQIVNDFQKGDIAEGYSVSREKKESFPLTVTSAQKNPTAFYLCASSPASGRYNEQFFGPGTRLTVL.

The chain recombines TRBV14 with TRBJ1-1; D remains ambiguous. There are 14 residues in the CDR3. CDR1 is SGHDN, CDR2 FVKESK, per germline. V lost 1 base, J lost 1 base, and 7 bases lay in between. CDR3 amino acids: CASSQVVSNTEAFF. The CDR3 bases are TGTGCCAGCAGCCAAGTCGTGTCGAACACTGAAGCTTTCTTT.

This chain uses TRBV19 with TRBJ1-1; tentatively, D is TRBD1 (6 bases). With 3 bases removed from V and 4 bases from J, the gap between germline ends came to 9 bases. The V gene's germline CDR1 is LNHDA and CDR2 SQIVND (reference sequence). The CDR3 length is 13 residues. Written as DNA, the CDR3 is TGTGCCAGTAGTATCAGAGGGGGCACTGAAGCTTTCTTT. This encodes CASSIRGGTEAFF. Looking up the rest from reference TRBV19 and TRBJ1-1 gives the full variable domain: DGGITQSPKYLFRKEGQNVTLSCEQNLNHDAMYWYRQDPGQGLRLIYYSQIVNDFQKGDIAEGYSVSREKKESFPLTVTSAQKNPTAFYLCASSIRGGTEAFFGQGTRLTVV.

The V and J genes are TRBV5-1 and TRBJ2-1; D is undetermined. CDR1 is SGHRS and CDR2 is YFSETQ in the germline V gene. The V gene lost 0 bases and the J gene lost 5 bases, with 6 bases spanning the gap. The CDR3 loop spans 13 amino acids. The CDR3 spells CASSLARDNEQFF. DNA for the CDR3: TGCGCCAGCAGCTTGGCCCGAGACAATGAGCAGTTCTTC.

V and J are TRBV28 and TRBJ2-1; possibly TRBD2 for D (6 bases). V lost 3 bases to trimming and J lost 4 bases, with 10 bases between them. The CDR3 runs to 14 residues. CDR1 and CDR2 (germline): MDHEN, SYDVKM. The CDR3 sequence: CASSLGGTYNEQFF. CDR3 nucleotides: TGTGCCAGCAGTTTGGGCGGGACGTACAATGAGCAGTTCTTC. The variable domain in full, completed from reference TRBV28 and TRBJ2-1, reads DVKVTQSSRYLVKRTGEKVFLECVQDMDHENMFWYRQDPGLGLRLIYFSYDVKMKEKGDIPEGYSVSREKKERFSLILESASTNQTSMYLCASSLGGTYNEQFFGPGTRLTVL.

There are a few counts of this clone. The chain uses TRBV11-3 and TRBJ2-3; 7 bases are shared with TRBD2. CDR1 SGHNT and CDR2 YENEEA come from the germline V gene. Trimming cost V 5 bases and J 1 base; bases outside gene matches: 6. The CDR3 covers 15 residues. Here the CDR3 reads CASSKEGGGTDTQYF. In nucleotides, the CDR3 is TGTGCCAGCAGCAAGGAGGGAGGGGGCACAGATACGCAGTATTTT.

This clone was seen more than once but under ten times. The J gene is TRBJ2-1, the V gene TRBV11-3, with D perhaps matching TRBD1 or TRBD2 (5 bases each). Deletions cut 2 bases from V and 5 bases from J, with 16 bases between. The CDR3 sequence is 16 residues long. Per the germline V gene, CDR1 is SGHNT and CDR2 is YENEEA. The CDR3 sequence: CASSLRGSPRNNEQFF. CDR3 in DNA: TGTGCCAGCAGCTTACGGGGCTCCCCAAGAAACAATGAGCAGTTCTTC.

The J gene is TRBJ2-3, the V gene TRBV27, with 10 nucleotides matching TRBD2. Germline CDR1 and CDR2: MNHEY and SMNVEV (reference sequence). The CDR3 is 22 residues long. V was clipped by 7 bases and J by 0 bases; unmatched bases: 25. The CDR3 loop is CASTFKPPPLAGGNLSTDTQYF. CDR3 nucleotide sequence: TGTGCCAGCACCTTCAAGCCCCCTCCTTTAGCGGGGGGTAACCTTAGCACAGATACGCAGTATTTT.

The chain joins TRBV7-2 to TRBJ2-7, with 7 bases identical to TRBD2. V lost 1 base and J lost 3; bases outside the gene matches: 0. This CDR3 spans 13 amino acids. Germline assignment: CDR1 SGHTA and CDR2 FQGNSA. The CDR3 nucleotides read TGTGCCAGCAGCTTAGAGCGGGACTACGAGCAGTACGTC. This translates into CASSLERDYEQYV.

The J gene is TRBJ2-1, the V gene TRBV5-1; TRBD2 matches 9 bases. This CDR3 contains 14 residues. The V gene's germline CDR1 is SGHRS and CDR2 YFSETQ. Trimming took 4 bases from V and 6 from J; bases not matched to a gene: 5. CDR3 nucleotides: TGCGCCAGCAGCCTCCAGACTAGCGGCAATGAGCAGTTCTTC. Its protein product is CASSLQTSGNEQFF.

The genes are TRBV7-3 and TRBJ2-1; 12 bases map to TRBD2. This CDR3 has 17 residues. The trim removed 1 base at V and 6 bases at J, leaving 7 bases unmatched. CDR1 and CDR2 from the germline V gene are SGHTA and FQGTGA. The CDR3, as DNA: TGTGCCAGCAGCTTAAGCGGGTCTAGCGGGAGGGTCAATGAGCAGTTCTTC. This sequence encodes CASSLSGSSGRVNEQFF.

The rearrangement uses TRBV7-2 and TRBJ2-1, with D possibly being TRBD1 or TRBD2 (5 bases each). The length of the CDR3 is 15 residues. In germline, CDR1 is SGHTA, CDR2 FQGNSA. Trimming took 3 bases from V and 2 from J, leaving 11 bases between them. CDR3 in DNA: TGTGCCAGCAGCTTGTGGGACCCCCCCTACAATGAGCAGTTCTTC. The encoded protein is CASSLWDPPYNEQFF.

V gene TRBV5-6 combines with J gene TRBJ2-7; 8 bases are shared with TRBD2. Unmatched junction bases numbered 3, after V lost 2 bases and J lost 2 bases. This CDR3 spans 14 amino acids. CDR1 is SGHDT, CDR2 YYEEEE, per germline. CDR3 DNA: TGTGCCAGCAGCTTTGAGCGGGGGCCCTACGAGCAGTACTTC. Protein sequence: CASSFERGPYEQYF.

V usage is TRBV9 and J usage is TRBJ1-5, with D uncertain. The ends were cut back, 5 bases at V and 0 bases at J, with 6 bases in the middle. Germline V gene lookup returns CDR1 SGDLS and CDR2 YYNGEE. The CDR3 spans 13 residues. The DNA of the CDR3 is TGTGCCAGCAGTCGGAGTAGCAATCAGCCCCAGCATTTT. This translates into CASSRSSNQPQHF.

This rearrangement joins TRBV7-9 to TRBJ1-2, with D possibly being TRBD1 (6 bases). The CDR3 extends over 13 amino acids. The germline CDR1 and CDR2 sequences are SEHNR and FQNEAQ (reference sequence). Trimming removed 2 bases at V and 8 bases at J, with 12 bases between. CDR3 residues: CASSLTAGDGYTF. As DNA, the CDR3 is TGTGCCAGCAGCTTAACGGCAGGGGACGGCTACACCTTC. The whole variable domain, filled in from reference TRBV7-9 and TRBJ1-2, reads DTGVSQNPRHKITKRGQNVTFRCDPISEHNRLYWYRQTLGQGPEFLTYFQNEAQLEKSRLLSDRFSAERPKGSFSTLEIQRTEQGDSAMYLCASSLTAGDGYTFGSGTRLTVV.

The genes are TRBV5-4 and TRBJ2-1, with 11 bases identical to TRBD2. The CDR3 covers 15 residues. V dropped 2 bases and J dropped 6; count of bases not matched to a gene: 4. The germline CDR1 and CDR2 sequences are SGHNT and YYREEE (reference sequence). The CDR3, as DNA: TGTGCCAGCAGCTTCGCCGGGACTAGCGGCAATGAGCAGTTCTTC. This gives the protein CASSFAGTSGNEQFF.

This chain links TRBV11-3 with TRBJ2-2; a possible D gene is TRBD1 (5 bases). Per the germline V gene, CDR1 is SGHNT and CDR2 is YENEEA. The CDR3 extends over 13 amino acids. V was pared by 6 bases and J by 5 bases, with 10 bases between. CDR3 sequence reads: CASSLQGTGELFF. The CDR3 nucleotides are TGTGCCAGCAGTTTGCAGGGTACCGGGGAGCTGTTTTTT.

The chain joins TRBV7-9 to TRBJ1-1; 9 positions agree with TRBD1. Germline CDR1 is SEHNR and CDR2 is FQNEAQ (reference sequence). Unmatched junction bases numbered 6, after V lost 5 bases and J lost 5 bases. The CDR3 length is 14 residues. As DNA, the CDR3 is TGTGCCAGCAGCCGGGACAGGGTGGGAACTGAAGCTTTCTTT. Its protein product is CASSRDRVGTEAFF.

The chain employs TRBV29-1 and TRBJ1-3; 7 nucleotides agree with TRBD1. V lost 6 bases and J lost 3; bases outside the gene matches: 8. There are 14 residues in the CDR3. Germline CDR1 SQVTM, CDR2 ANQGSEA. CDR3 in amino acids: CSVQSGTDGNTIYF. In DNA form, the CDR3 reads TGCAGCGTGCAGTCCGGGACAGATGGAAACACCATATATTTT. Full variable domain (remainder filled in from reference TRBV29-1 and TRBJ1-3): SAVISQKPSRDICQRGTSLTIQCQVDSQVTMMFWYRQQPGQSLTLIATANQGSEATYESGFVIDKFPISRPNLTFSTLTVSNMSPEDSSIYLCSVQSGTDGNTIYFGEGSWLTVV.

The chain uses TRBV25-1 and TRBJ1-1, with D uncertain. The CDR3 totals 14 residues. CDR1 is MGHDK and CDR2 is SYGVNS in the germline V gene. V dropped 0 bases and J dropped 1 base, with 6 bases sitting between them. CDR3 amino acids: CASSEYPGNTEAFF. The CDR3 DNA reads as TGTGCCAGCAGTGAATATCCAGGGAACACTGAAGCTTTCTTT.

The chain employs TRBV14 and TRBJ1-3; a weak D match, TRBD1 (5 bases). The ends were cut back, 4 bases at V and 4 bases at J, with 11 bases in the middle. Looked up from germline, CDR1 is SGHDN and CDR2 is FVKESK. This CDR3 contains 14 residues. Here the CDR3 DNA reads TGTGCCAGCAGCCCCCTTGGGGCAGGAAACACCATATATTTT. Encoded protein: CASSPLGAGNTIYF.

This clone was detected only once. The chain has TRBV9 and TRBJ2-2, with a possible D match to TRBD1 (6 bases). Trimming cost V 3 bases and J 5 bases, with 11 bases left between them. Germline CDR1 and CDR2: SGDLS and YYNGEE. CDR3 size: 14 residues. The chain's CDR3 is CASSALQGTGELFF. CDR3 DNA sequence: TGTGCCAGCAGCGCTCTTCAGGGGACCGGGGAGCTGTTTTTT.